The next 10 T cell receptor beta chains were all read from a single sample in a study of breast tumors, draining lymph nodes, adjacent tissues. TCRdb re-called the multiplex PCR reads through MiXCR, storing one row per CDR3 protein. This table holds tens of thousands of distinct CDR3 sequences, roughly two fifths found once. Sequenced material: breast tumor tissue. Source of these receptors: a female donor with breast cancer. Some clones in this sample may be carry-over from other donors' samples.

This clonotype has a handful of counts. The J gene is TRBJ1-5, the V gene TRBV12-3 or TRBV12-4, with no clear D. V lost 0 bases, J lost 2 bases, and 5 bases lay in between. The CDR3 is made up of 14 amino acids. CDR3 region: CASSLALGNQPQHF. The DNA for the CDR3 is TGTGCCAGCAGTTTAGCGTTGGGCAATCAGCCCCAGCATTTT.

The rearrangement uses TRBV5-8 and TRBJ2-3, with D unclear. Between the trimmed V and J ends, which lost 1 base and 7 bases, there was a span of 13 bases. Germline assignment: CDR1 SGHTS and CDR2 YDEGEE. The length of the CDR3 is 14 residues. CDR3 bases: TGTGCCAGCAGCTTGAGGCAGGTTTGGCATACGCAGTATTTT. It encodes CASSLRQVWHTQYF. Based on the CDR3 plus reference TRBV5-8 and TRBJ2-3, the full variable domain is EAGVTQSPTHLIKTRGQQATLRCSPISGHTSVYWYQQALGLGLQFLLWYDEGEERNRGNFPPRFSGRQFPNYSSELNVNALELEDSALYLCASSLRQVWHTQYFGPGTRLTVL.

The chain has TRBV20-1 and TRBJ1-5, with 7 nucleotides matching TRBD1. V shed 6 bases and J 4 bases; nucleotides not matched to a gene: 9. The CDR3 runs 14 residues. Germline V gives CDR1 DFQATT, CDR2 SNEGSKA (reference sequence). CDR3 coding DNA: TGCAGTGCCGCCGAGAACAGGGGAAATCAGCCCCAGCATTTT. It yields the protein CSAAENRGNQPQHF.

The table lists this clonotype with many counts. The chain is built from TRBV4-2 and TRBJ1-3; D call uncertain. The V and J ends lost 0 bases and 0 bases respectively, with 15 bases between them. Looked up from germline, CDR1 is LGHNA and CDR2 is YNFKEQ. The CDR3 has 18 amino acids. The CDR3 here is CASSQEHWTSFSGNTIYF. DNA of the CDR3: TGTGCCAGCAGCCAAGAACACTGGACTTCCTTCTCTGGAAACACCATATATTTT.

This clonotype was seen at least ten times. The V call is TRBV10-2, the J call TRBJ2-1; possibly TRBD2 for D (6 bases). The V end was cut by 8 bases, the J end by 3 bases, with 11 bases between. Germline-derived CDR1 and CDR2 are WSHSY and SAAADI. This CDR3 has 13 residues. The CDR3 sequence is CASGETSYNEQFF. The CDR3 nucleotides read TGCGCCAGCGGGGAGACTAGCTACAATGAGCAGTTCTTC.

The chain employs TRBV11-2 and TRBJ2-1; D is tentatively TRBD1 or TRBD2 (5 bases each). V lost 5 bases to trimming and J lost 5 bases, with 19 bases between them. The CDR3 has 16 residues. The germline gives CDR1 SGHAT, CDR2 FQNNGV. CDR3: CASSIRGTSENNEQFF. The CDR3 bases are TGTGCCAGCAGCATACGTGGGACGTCCGAGAACAATGAGCAGTTCTTC.

CDR3 amino acids: CASSGEGKIGELFF. The CDR3, as DNA: TGTGCCAGCAGTGGGGAGGGGAAAATTGGGGAGCTGTTTTTT. The chain has TRBV2 and TRBJ2-2, with 7 positions matching TRBD2. Germline assignment: CDR1 SNHLY and CDR2 FYNNEI. This CDR3 has 14 amino acids. V trimming: 4 bases; J trimming: 8 bases; junction bases outside the gene matches: 7.

This clonotype was detected many times. This chain connects TRBV28 to TRBJ2-7; 7 bases are shared with TRBD1. Losses at the gene ends were 4 bases for V and 0 bases for J; bases not matched to a gene: 9. This CDR3 contains 16 residues. Germline values: CDR1 MDHEN, CDR2 SYDVKM. CDR3 DNA: TGTGCCAGCAGTTCCCCAGGGACAGTACACTCCTACGAGCAGTACTTC. Protein sequence: CASSSPGTVHSYEQYF.

This chain links TRBV7-9 with TRBJ2-5; the D is unclear. CDR1 SEHNR and CDR2 FQNEAQ come from the germline V gene (reference sequence). The CDR3 sequence is 15 residues long. V lost 1 base to trimming and J lost 5 bases, with 14 bases between them. CDR3 sequence reads: CASSLDRNNRETQYF. In nucleotides, the CDR3 is TGTGCCAGCAGCTTAGATCGCAATAACCGGGAGACCCAGTACTTC.

This clonotype showed up many times. The chain is built from TRBV5-8 and TRBJ2-6, with D unresolved. This CDR3 is 16 amino acids long. V lost 0 bases and J lost 0, with 7 bases in between. The germline CDR1 and CDR2 sequences are SGHTS and YDEGEE. As DNA, the CDR3 is TGTGCCAGCAGCTTGGGACTGATCTCTGGGGCCAACGTCCTGACTTTC. Translated, it gives CASSLGLISGANVLTF.